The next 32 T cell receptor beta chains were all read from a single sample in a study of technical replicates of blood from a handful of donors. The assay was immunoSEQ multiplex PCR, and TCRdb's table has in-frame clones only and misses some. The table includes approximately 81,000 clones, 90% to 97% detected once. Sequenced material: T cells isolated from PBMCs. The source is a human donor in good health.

The CDR3 region is CASSAELGRGYEQYF. CDR3 DNA: TGTGCCAGCAGTGCGGAGCTGGGGAGAGGCTACGAGCAGTACTTC. The chain employs TRBV25-1 and TRBJ2-7; a possible D gene is TRBD2 (5 bases). V was cut by 4 bases and J by 3 bases, with 16 bases left in between. The CDR3 consists of 15 residues. CDR1 is MGHDK and CDR2 is SYGVNS in the germline V gene.

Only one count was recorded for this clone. CDR3 protein: CASSNRNLVYNEQFF. The CDR3 DNA is TGTGCCAGCAGTAACAGGAATCTCGTATACAATGAGCAGTTCTTC. The chain carries TRBV28 and TRBJ2-1; weak D call: TRBD1 (5 bases). The length of the CDR3 is 15 residues. Germline lookup yields CDR1 MDHEN and CDR2 SYDVKM. V gave up 5 bases and J gave up 4 bases, with 15 bases separating them.

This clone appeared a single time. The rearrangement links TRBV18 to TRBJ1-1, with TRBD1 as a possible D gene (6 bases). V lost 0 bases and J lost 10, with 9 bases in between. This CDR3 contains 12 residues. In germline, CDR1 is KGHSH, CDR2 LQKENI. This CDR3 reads CASSPPDSRAFF. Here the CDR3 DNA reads TGTGCCAGCTCACCACCGGACAGTAGAGCTTTCTTT.

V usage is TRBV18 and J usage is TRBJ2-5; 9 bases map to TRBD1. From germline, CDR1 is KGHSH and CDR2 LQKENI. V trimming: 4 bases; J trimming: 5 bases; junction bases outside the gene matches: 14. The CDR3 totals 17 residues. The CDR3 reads CASSRLPTGGQGETQYF. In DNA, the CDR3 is TGTGCCAGCTCACGCCTCCCCACAGGGGGCCAAGGGGAGACCCAGTACTTC.

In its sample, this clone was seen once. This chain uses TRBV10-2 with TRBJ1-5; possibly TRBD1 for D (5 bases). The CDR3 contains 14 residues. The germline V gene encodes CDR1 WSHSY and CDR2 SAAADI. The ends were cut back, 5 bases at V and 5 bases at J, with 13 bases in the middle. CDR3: CASSRWRDDQPQHF. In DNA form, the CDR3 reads TGCGCCAGCAGTCGGTGGAGGGACGATCAGCCCCAGCATTTT.

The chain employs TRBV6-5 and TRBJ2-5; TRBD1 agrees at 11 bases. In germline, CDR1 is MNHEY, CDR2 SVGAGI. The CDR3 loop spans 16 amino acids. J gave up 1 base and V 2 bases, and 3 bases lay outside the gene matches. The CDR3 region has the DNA TGTGCCAGCAGTTACGTAGGACAGGGGGCCCAAGAGACCCAGTACTTC. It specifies CASSYVGQGAQETQYF.

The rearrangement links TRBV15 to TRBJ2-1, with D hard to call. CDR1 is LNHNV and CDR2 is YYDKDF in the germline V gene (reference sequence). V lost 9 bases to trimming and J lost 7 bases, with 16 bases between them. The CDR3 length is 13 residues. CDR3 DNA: TGTGCCACAAAGCTTACGAGCTCTAATGAGCAGTTCTTC. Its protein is CATKLTSSNEQFF.

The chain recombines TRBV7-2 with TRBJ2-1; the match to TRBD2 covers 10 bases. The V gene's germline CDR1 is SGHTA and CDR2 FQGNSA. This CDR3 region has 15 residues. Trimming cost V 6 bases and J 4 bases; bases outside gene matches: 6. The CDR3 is CASSLAGAPYNEQFF. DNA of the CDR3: TGTGCCAGCAGTCTAGCGGGAGCACCTTACAATGAGCAGTTCTTC.

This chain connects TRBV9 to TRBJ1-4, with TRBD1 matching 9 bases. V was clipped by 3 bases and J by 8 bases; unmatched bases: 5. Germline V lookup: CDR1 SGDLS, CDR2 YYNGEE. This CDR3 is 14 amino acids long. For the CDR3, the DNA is TGTGCCAGCAGCGCTACAGGGGGCCAAGAAAAACTGTTTTTT. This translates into CASSATGGQEKLFF.

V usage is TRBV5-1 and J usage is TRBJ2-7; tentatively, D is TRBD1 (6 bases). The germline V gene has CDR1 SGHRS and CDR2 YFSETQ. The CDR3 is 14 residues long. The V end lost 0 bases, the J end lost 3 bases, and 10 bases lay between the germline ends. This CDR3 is CASSLAGQGYEQYF. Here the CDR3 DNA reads TGCGCCAGCAGCTTGGCGGGACAAGGCTACGAGCAGTACTTC.

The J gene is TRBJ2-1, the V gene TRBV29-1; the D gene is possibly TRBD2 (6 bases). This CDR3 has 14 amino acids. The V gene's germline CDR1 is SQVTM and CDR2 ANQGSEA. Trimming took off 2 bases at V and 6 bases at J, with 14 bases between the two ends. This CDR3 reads CSVEFGSAGNEQFF. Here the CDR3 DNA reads TGCAGCGTTGAATTCGGGAGCGCGGGCAATGAGCAGTTCTTC.

The CDR3 reads CASSLSYQGTEAFF. The CDR3 DNA reads as TGTGCCAGCAGCTTATCGTATCAGGGCACTGAAGCTTTCTTT. The chain combines TRBV11-2 with TRBJ1-1; a weak D match, TRBD1 (5 bases). From germline, CDR1 is SGHAT and CDR2 FQNNGV. There are 14 residues in the CDR3. V was cut by 2 bases and J by 4 bases, with 11 bases left in between.

The CDR3 DNA reads as TGTGCCAGCAGTTTGTCTGCGGGACAGGGCAATCAGCCCCAGCATTTT. Translation gives CASSLSAGQGNQPQHF. The rearrangement links TRBV28 to TRBJ1-5; 8 nucleotides agree with TRBD1. Germline V gives CDR1 MDHEN, CDR2 SYDVKM. J was trimmed by 2 bases and V by 3 bases; bases with no gene match: 6. The CDR3 is made up of 16 amino acids.

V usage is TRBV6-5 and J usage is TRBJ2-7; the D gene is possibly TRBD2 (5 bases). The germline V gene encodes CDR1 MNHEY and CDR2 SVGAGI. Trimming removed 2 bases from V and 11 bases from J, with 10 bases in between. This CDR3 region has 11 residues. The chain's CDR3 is CASSYTPGEYF. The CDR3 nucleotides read TGTGCCAGCAGTTACACACCCGGGGAGTACTTC.

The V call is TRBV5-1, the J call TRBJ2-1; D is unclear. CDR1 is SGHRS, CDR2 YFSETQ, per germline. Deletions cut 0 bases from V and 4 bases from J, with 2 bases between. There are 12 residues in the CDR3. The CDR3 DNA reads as TGCGCCAGCAGCTTGGCTTACAATGAGCAGTTCTTC. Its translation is CASSLAYNEQFF.

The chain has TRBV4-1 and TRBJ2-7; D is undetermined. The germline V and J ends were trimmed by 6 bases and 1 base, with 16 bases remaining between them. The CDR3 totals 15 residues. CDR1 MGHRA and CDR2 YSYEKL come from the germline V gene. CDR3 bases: TGCGCCAGCAGTCCGACTCCAGACCCATCCTACGAGCAGTACTTC. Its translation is CASSPTPDPSYEQYF.

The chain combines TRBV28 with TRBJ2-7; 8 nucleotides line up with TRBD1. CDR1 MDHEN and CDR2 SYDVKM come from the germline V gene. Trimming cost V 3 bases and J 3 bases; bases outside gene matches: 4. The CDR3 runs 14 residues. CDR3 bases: TGTGCCAGCAGTTTCGACAGGGGTCTCTACGAGCAGTACTTC. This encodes CASSFDRGLYEQYF.

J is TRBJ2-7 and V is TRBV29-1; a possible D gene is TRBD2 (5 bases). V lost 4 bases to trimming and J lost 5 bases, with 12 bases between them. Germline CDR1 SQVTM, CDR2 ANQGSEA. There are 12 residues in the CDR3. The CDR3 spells CSVVQRAHEQYF. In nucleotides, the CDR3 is TGCAGCGTTGTACAGAGGGCCCACGAGCAGTACTTC.

CDR3 sequence reads: CASSSTYGGETQYF. CDR3 DNA sequence: TGTGCCAGCAGCTCCACCTACGGGGGAGAGACCCAGTACTTC. The gene calls are TRBV5-4 and TRBJ2-5; a possible D gene is TRBD2 (6 bases). Trimming left V 3 bases short and J 4 bases short, with 13 bases between. Germline lookup yields CDR1 SGHNT and CDR2 YYREEE (reference sequence). CDR3 size: 14 residues.

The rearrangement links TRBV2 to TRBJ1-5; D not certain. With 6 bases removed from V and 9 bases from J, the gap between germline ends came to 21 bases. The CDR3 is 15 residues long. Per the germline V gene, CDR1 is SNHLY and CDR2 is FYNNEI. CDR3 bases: TGTGCCAGCAGCCAGAGAGTGACGGGAGAGCGGCCCCAGCATTTT. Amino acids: CASSQRVTGERPQHF. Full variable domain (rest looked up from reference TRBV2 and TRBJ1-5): EPEVTQTPSHQVTQMGQEVILRCVPISNHLYFYWYRQILGQKVEFLVSFYNNEISEKSEIFDDQFSVERPDGSNFTLKIRSTKLEDSAMYFCASSQRVTGERPQHFGDGTRLSIL.

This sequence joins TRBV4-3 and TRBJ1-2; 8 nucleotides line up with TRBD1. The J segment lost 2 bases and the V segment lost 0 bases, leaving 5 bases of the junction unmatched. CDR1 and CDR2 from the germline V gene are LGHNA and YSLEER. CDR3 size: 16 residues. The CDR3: CASSQDGGQANYGYTF. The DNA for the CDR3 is TGCGCCAGCAGCCAAGATGGGGGACAGGCCAACTATGGCTACACCTTC.

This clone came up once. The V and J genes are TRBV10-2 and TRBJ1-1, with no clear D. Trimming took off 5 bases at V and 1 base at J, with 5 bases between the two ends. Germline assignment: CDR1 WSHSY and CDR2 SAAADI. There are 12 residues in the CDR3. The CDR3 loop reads CASSFRNTEAFF. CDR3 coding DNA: TGCGCCAGCAGTTTTCGGAACACTGAAGCTTTCTTT.

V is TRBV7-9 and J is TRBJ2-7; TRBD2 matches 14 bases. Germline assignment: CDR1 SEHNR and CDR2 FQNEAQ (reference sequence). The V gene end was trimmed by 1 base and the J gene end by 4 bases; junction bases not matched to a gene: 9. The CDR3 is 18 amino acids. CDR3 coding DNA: TGTGCCAGCAGCTTAGAATTCCGACTAGCGGGAGGGCGATACGAGCAGTACTTC. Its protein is CASSLEFRLAGGRYEQYF. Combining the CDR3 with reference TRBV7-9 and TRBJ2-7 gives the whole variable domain DTGVSQNPRHKITKRGQNVTFRCDPISEHNRLYWYRQTLGQGPEFLTYFQNEAQLEKSRLLSDRFSAERPKGSFSTLEIQRTEQGDSAMYLCASSLEFRLAGGRYEQYFGPGTRLTVT.

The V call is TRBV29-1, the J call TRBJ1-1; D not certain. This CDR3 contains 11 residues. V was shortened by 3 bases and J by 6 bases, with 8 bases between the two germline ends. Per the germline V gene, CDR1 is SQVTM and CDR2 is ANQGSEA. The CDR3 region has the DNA TGCAGCGTTGAGGTGGTAGCTGAAGCTTTCTTT. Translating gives CSVEVVAEAFF.

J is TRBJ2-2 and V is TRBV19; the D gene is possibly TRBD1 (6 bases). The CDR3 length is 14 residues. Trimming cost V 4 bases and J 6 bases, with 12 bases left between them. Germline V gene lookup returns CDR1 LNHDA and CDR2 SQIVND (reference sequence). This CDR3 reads CASSTPGVAGELFF. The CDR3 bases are TGTGCCAGTAGTACACCAGGGGTGGCCGGGGAGCTGTTTTTT.

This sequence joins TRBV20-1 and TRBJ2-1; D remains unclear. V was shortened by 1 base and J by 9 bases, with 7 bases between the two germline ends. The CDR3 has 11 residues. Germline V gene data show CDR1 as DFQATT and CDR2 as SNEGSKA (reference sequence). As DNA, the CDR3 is TGCAGTGCTAGAGTCTGGAGTGAGCAGTTCTTC. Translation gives CSARVWSEQFF.

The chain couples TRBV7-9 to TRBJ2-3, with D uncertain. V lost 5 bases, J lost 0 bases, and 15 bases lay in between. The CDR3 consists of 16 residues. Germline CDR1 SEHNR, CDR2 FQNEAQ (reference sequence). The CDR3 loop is CASSPPVRLSTDTQYF. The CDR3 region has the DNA TGTGCCAGCAGCCCACCGGTGAGACTGAGCACAGATACGCAGTATTTT.

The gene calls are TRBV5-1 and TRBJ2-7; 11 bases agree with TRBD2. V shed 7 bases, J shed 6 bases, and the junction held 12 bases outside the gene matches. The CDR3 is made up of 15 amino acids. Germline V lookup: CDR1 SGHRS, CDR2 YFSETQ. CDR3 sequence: CASGPFTSGSIEQYF. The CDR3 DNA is TGCGCCAGCGGACCATTCACTAGCGGGAGTATCGAGCAGTACTTC.

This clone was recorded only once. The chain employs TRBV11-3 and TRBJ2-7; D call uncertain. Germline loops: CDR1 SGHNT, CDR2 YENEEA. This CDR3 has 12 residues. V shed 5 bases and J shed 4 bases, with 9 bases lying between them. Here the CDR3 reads CASSLLGYEQYF. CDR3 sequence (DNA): TGTGCCAGCAGCCTTCTCGGGTACGAGCAGTACTTC.

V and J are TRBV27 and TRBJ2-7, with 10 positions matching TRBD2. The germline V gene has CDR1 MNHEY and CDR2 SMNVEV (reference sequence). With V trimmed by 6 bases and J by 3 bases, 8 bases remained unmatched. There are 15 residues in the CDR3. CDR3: CASSPTSGVYYEQYF. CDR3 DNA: TGTGCCAGCAGCCCAACTAGCGGGGTCTACTACGAGCAGTACTTC.

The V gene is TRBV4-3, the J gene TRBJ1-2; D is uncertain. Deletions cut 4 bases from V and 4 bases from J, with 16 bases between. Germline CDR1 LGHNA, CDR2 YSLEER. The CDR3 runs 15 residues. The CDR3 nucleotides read TGCGCCAGCAGCCTTATTAGCCGCCCAGTCTATGGCTACACCTTC. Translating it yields CASSLISRPVYGYTF.

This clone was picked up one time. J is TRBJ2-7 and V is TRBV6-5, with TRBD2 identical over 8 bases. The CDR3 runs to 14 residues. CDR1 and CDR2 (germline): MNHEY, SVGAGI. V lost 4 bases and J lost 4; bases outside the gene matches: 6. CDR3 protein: CASSSEREYYEQYF. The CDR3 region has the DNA TGTGCCAGCAGTTCAGAGCGGGAGTATTACGAGCAGTACTTC.